This T cell receptor (beta chain) is from a study of blood T cell repertoires in COVID-19. The participants were between roughly 18 and 100 years old and came from under 25 US areas. Before being deemed recovered, Cohort 3 donors had two negative PCRs, clearance, or symptom resolution. Germline V gene lookup returns CDR1 SNHLY and CDR2 FYNNEI. The V and J ends lost 5 bases and 2 bases, in that order; junction bases with no gene match: 4. The CDR3 loop spans 14 amino acids. Under the authors' procedure: From reference gene primer amplification, estimates of nucleated cell counts were derived. Sequencing used immunoSEQ multiplex PCR; TCRdb keeps in-frame clones, though not all of them. The V and J calls and clone size come from that table; D and trimming were worked out from the DNA. Of 130,000 to 150,000 clones in the sample, about nine tenths are singletons; the top ten hold over 9%.

The chain is built from TRBV2 and TRBJ2-7; 9 bases are shared with TRBD1. Sequenced sample: PBMCs or T cells enriched from blood (not recorded which). This receptor was obtained from a man in his sixties who had recovered from COVID-19. CDR3 region: CASSSDRGAYEQYF. CDR3 nucleotide sequence: TGTGCCAGCAGTTCGGACAGGGGCGCCTACGAGCAGTACTTC.